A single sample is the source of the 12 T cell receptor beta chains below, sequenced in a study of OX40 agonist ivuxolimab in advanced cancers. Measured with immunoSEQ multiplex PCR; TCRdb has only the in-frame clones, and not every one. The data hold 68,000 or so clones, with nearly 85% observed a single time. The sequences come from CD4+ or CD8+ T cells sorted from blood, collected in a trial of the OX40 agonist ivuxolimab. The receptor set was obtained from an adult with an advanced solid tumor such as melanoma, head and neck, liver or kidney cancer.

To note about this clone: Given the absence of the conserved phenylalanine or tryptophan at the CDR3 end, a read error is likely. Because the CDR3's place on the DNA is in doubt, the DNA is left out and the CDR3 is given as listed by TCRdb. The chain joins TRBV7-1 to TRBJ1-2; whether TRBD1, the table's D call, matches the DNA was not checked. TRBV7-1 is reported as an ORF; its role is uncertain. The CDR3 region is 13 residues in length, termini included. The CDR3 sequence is CASSLAKQAPLSI.

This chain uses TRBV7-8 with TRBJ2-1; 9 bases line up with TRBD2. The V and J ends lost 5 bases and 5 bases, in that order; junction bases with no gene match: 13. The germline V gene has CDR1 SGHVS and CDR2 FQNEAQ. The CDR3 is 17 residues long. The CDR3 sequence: CASSRRLAASQHNEQFF. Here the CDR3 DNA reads TGTGCCAGCAGCAGACGACTAGCGGCGTCACAGCACAATGAGCAGTTCTTC.

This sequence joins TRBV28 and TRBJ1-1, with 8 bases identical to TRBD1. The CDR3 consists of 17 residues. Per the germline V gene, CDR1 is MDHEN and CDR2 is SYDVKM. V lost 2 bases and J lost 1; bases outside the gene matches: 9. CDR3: CASSLATGAGSNTEAFF. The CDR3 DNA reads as TGTGCCAGCAGTTTAGCGACAGGGGCTGGTTCGAACACTGAAGCTTTCTTT.

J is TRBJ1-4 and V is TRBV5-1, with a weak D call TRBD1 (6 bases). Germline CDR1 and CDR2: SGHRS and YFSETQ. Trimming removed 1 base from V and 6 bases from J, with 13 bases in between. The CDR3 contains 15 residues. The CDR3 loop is CASSLNGQRDEKLFF. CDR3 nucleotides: TGCGCCAGCAGCTTGAACGGACAGAGGGATGAAAAACTGTTTTTT.

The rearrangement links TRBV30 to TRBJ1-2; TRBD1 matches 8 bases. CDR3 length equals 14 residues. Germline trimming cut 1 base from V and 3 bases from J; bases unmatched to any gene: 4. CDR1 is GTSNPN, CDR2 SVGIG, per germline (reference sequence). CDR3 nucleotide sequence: TGTGCCTGGAGTGCCGACAGGGGCGACTATGGCTACACCTTC. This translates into CAWSADRGDYGYTF.

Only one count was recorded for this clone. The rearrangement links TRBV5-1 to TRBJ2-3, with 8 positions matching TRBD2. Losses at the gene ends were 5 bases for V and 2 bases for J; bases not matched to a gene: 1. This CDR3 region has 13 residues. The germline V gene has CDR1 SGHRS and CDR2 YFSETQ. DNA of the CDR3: TGCGCCAGCAGTAGCGGGATCACAGATACGCAGTATTTT. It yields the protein CASSSGITDTQYF.

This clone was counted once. CDR3 residues: CASSPGTSGSKPYEQYF. In nucleotides, the CDR3 is TGTGCCAGCAGCCCGGGGACTAGCGGGAGTAAACCCTACGAGCAGTACTTC. This chain joins TRBV5-4 and TRBJ2-7; TRBD2 aligns across 14 bases. The CDR3 consists of 17 residues. CDR1 is SGHNT, CDR2 YYREEE, per germline (reference sequence). V was clipped by 4 bases and J by 2 bases; unmatched bases: 8.

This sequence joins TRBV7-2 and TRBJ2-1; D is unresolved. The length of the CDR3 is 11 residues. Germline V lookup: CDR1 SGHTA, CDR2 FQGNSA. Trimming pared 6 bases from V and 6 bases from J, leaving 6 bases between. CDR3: CASRSLNEQFF. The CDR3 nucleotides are TGTGCCAGCAGGTCCCTCAATGAGCAGTTCTTC.

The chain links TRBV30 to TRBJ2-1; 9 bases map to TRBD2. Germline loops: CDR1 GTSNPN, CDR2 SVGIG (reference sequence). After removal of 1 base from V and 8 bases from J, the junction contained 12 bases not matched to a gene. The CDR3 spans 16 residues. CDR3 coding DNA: TGTGCCTGGAGTGCCCGAGGAGCGGGGGGATACGATGAGCAGTTCTTC. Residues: CAWSARGAGGYDEQFF.

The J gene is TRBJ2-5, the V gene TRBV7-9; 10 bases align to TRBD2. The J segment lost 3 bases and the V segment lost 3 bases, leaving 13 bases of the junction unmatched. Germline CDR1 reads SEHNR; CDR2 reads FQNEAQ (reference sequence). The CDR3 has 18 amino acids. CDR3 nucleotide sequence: TGTGCCAGCAGCTTGGCGTACGTGGCTAGCGGGGGTGAAGAGACCCAGTACTTC. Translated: CASSLAYVASGGEETQYF.

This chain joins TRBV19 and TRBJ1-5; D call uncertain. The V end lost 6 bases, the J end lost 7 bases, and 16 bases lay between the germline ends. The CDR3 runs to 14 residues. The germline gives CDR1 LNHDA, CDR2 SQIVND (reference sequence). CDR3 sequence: CASSHREAGQPQHF. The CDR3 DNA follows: TGTGCCAGTAGCCATCGGGAGGCGGGGCAGCCCCAGCATTTT.

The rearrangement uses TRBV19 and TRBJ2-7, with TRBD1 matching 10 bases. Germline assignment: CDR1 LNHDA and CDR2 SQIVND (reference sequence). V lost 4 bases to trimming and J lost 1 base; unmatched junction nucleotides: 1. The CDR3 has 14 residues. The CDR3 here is CASSTGQGSYEQYF. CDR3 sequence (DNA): TGTGCCAGTAGTACGGGACAGGGGTCCTACGAGCAGTACTTC.